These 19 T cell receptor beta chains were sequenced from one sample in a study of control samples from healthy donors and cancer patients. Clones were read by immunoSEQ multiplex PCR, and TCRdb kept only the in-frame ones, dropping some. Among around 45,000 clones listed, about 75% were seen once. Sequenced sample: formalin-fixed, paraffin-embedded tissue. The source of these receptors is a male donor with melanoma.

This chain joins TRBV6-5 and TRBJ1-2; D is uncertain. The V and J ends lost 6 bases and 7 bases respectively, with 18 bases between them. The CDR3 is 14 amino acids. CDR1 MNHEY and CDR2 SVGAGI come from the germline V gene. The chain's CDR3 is CASRDASRAAGYTF. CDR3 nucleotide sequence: TGTGCCAGCAGAGACGCGTCGAGGGCCGCTGGCTACACCTTC.

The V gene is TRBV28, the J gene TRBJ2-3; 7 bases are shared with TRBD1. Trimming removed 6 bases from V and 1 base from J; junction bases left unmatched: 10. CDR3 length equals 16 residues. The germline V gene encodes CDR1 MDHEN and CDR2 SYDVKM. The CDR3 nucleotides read TGTGCCAGCAGGCCGGCAAGGACAGGAGGCACAGATACGCAGTATTTT. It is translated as CASRPARTGGTDTQYF.

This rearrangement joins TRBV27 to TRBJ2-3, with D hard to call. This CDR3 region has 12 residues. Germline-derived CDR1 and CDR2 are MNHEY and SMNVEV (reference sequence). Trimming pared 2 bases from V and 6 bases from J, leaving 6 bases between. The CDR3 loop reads CASSLVGDTQYF. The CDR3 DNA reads TGTGCCAGCAGTTTAGTCGGGGATACGCAGTATTTT.

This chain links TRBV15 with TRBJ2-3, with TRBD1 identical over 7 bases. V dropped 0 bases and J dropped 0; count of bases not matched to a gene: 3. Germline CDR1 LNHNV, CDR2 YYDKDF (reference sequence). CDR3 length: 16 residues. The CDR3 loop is CATSRDKTGSTDTQYF. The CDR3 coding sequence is TGTGCCACCAGCAGAGATAAGACAGGGAGCACAGATACGCAGTATTTT.

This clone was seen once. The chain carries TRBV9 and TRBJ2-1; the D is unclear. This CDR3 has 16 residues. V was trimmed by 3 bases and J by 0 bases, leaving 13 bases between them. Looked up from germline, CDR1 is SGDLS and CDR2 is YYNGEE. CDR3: CASSGRARSSYNEQFF. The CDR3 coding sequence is TGTGCCAGCAGCGGCCGAGCGAGGAGCTCCTACAATGAGCAGTTCTTC.

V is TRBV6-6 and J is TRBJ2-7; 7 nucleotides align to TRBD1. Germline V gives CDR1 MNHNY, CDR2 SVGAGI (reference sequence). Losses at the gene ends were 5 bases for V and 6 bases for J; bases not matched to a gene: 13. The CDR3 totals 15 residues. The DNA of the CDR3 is TGTGCCAGCAGTAGCCTACAGGGGAGAAGAGGCGAGCAGTACTTC. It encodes CASSSLQGRRGEQYF.

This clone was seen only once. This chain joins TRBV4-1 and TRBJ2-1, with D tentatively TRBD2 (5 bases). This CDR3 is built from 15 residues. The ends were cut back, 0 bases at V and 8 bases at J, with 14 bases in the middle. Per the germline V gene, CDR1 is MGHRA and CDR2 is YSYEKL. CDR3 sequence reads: CASSQDPRFGDEQFF. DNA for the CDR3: TGCGCCAGCAGCCAAGATCCGCGGTTCGGGGATGAGCAGTTCTTC.

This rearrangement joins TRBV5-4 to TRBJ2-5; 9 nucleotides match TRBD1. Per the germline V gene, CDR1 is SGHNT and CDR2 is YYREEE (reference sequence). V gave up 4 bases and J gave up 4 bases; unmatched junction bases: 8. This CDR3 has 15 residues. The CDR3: CASSALQGARETQYF. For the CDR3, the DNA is TGTGCCAGCAGCGCCCTACAGGGGGCGCGAGAGACCCAGTACTTC.

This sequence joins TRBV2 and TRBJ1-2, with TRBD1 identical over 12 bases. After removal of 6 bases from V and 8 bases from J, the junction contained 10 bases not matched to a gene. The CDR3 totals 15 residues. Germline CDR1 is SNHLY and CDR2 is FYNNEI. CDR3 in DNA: TGTGCCAGCAGGAAAAAGGGGACAGGGGGCGCGGGCTACACCTTC. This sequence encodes CASRKKGTGGAGYTF.

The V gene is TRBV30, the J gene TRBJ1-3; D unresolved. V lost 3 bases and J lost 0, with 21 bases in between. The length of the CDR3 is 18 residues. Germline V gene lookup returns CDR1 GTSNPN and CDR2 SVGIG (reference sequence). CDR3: CAWRRVGVGSDSGNTIYF. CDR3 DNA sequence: TGTGCCTGGAGACGGGTCGGTGTGGGGAGCGACTCTGGAAACACCATATATTTT.

CDR3 sequence (DNA): TGTGCCAGCAGTTCACCCCGAGGGGGGGCGCAGGGCTACACCTTC. Encoded protein: CASSSPRGGAQGYTF. This chain joins TRBV28 and TRBJ1-2; D is perhaps TRBD1 (6 bases). Germline-derived CDR1 and CDR2 are MDHEN and SYDVKM. The CDR3 sequence is 15 residues long. The V end lost 4 bases, the J end lost 8 bases, and 20 bases lay between the germline ends.

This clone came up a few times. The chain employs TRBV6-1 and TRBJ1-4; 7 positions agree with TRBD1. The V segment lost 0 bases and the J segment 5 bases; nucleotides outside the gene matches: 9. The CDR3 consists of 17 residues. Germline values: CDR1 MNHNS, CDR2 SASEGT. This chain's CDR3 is CASSEAFWGQKNEKLFF. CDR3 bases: TGTGCCAGCAGTGAAGCATTTTGGGGACAGAAAAATGAAAAACTGTTTTTT.

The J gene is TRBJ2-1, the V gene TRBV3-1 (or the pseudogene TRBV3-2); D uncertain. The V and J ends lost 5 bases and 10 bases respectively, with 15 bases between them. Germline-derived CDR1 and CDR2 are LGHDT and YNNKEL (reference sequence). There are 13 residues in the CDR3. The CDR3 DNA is TGTGCCAGCAGCTACGATAATACGCGGGAGCAGTTCTTC. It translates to CASSYDNTREQFF.

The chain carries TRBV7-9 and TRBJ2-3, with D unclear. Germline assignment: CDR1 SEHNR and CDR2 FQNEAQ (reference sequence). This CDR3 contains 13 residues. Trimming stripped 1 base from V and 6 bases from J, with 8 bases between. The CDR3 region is CASSLGKQDTQYF. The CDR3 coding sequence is TGTGCCAGCAGCTTAGGCAAACAGGATACGCAGTATTTT.

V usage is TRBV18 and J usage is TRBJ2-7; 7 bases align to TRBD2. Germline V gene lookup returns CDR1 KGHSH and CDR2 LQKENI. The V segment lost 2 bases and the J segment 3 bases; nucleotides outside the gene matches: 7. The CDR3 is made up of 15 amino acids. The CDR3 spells CASSPAWGLNYEQYF. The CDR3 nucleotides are TGTGCCAGCTCACCAGCCTGGGGACTAAACTACGAGCAGTACTTC.

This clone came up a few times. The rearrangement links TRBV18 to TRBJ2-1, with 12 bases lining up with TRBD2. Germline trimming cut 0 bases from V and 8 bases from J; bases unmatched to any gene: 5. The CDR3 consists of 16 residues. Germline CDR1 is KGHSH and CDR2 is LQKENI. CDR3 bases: TGTGCCAGCTCACCACCGACTAGCGGGAGATTCTATGAGCAGTTCTTC. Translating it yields CASSPPTSGRFYEQFF. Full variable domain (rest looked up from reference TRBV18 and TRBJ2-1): NAGVMQNPRHLVRRRGQEARLRCSPMKGHSHVYWYRQLPEEGLKFMVYLQKENIIDESGMPKERFSAEFPKEGPSILRIQQVVRGDSAAYFCASSPPTSGRFYEQFFGPGTRLTVL.

In DNA form, the CDR3 reads TGTGCCAGCTCACCACCGGACTTCTTTTCGGGAGAGGTCAATGAGCAGTTCTTC. It codes for CASSPPDFFSGEVNEQFF. The chain employs TRBV18 and TRBJ2-1; tentatively, D is TRBD2 (6 bases). The CDR3 covers 18 residues. CDR1 is KGHSH and CDR2 is LQKENI in the germline V gene. The V and J ends lost 0 bases and 6 bases respectively, with 21 bases between them.

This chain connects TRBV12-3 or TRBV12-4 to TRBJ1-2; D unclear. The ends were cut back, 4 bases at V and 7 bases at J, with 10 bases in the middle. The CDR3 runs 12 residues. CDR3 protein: CASSSTRLGYTF. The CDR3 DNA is TGTGCCAGCAGTTCTACGAGACTTGGCTACACCTTC.

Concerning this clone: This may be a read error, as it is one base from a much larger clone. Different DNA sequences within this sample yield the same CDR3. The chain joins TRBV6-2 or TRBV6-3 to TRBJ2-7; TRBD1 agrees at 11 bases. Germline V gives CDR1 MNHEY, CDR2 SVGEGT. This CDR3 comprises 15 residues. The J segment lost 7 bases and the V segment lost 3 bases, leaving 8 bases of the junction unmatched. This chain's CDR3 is CASSYLGQGAGEQYF. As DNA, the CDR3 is TGTGCCAGCAGTTATCTCGGACAGGGGGCGGGGGAGCAGTACTTC.